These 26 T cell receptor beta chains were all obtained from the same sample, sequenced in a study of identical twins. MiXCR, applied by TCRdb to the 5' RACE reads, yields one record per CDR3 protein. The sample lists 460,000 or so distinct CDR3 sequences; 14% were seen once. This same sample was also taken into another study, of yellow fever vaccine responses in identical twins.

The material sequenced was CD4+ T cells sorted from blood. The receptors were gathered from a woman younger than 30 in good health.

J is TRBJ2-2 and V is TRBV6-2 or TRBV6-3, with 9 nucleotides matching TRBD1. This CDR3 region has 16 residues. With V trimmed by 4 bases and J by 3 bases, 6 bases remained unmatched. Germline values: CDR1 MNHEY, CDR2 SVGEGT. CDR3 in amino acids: CASSSGQGRYTGELFF. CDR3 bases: TGTGCCAGCAGTTCAGGACAGGGGCGCTACACCGGGGAGCTGTTTTTT.

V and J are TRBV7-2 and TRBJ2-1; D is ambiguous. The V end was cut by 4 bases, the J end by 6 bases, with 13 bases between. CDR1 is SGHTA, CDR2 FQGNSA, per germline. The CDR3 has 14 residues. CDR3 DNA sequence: TGTGCCAGCAGCTCGAGCCCCTGGCGCAATGAGCAGTTCTTC. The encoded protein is CASSSSPWRNEQFF.

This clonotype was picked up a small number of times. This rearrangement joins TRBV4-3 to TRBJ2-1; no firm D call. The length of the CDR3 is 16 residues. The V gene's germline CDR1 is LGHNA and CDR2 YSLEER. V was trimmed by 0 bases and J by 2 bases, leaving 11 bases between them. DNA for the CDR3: TGCGCCAGCAGCCAAGACGAAAGCCGGGCCTACAATGAGCAGTTCTTC. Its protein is CASSQDESRAYNEQFF.

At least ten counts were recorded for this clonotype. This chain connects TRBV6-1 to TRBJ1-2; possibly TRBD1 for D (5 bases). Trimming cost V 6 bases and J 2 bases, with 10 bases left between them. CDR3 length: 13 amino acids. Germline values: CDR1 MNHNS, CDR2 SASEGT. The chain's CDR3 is CASREGRNYGYTF. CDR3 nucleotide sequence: TGTGCCAGCAGAGAGGGACGGAACTATGGCTACACCTTC.

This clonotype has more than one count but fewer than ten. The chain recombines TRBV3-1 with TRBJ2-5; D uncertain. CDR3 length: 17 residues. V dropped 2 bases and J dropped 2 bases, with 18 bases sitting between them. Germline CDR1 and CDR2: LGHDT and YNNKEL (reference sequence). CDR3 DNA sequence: TGTGCCAGCAGCCAAATTACAGCGAGCCGGGCGCAAGAGACCCAGTACTTC. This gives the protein CASSQITASRAQETQYF.

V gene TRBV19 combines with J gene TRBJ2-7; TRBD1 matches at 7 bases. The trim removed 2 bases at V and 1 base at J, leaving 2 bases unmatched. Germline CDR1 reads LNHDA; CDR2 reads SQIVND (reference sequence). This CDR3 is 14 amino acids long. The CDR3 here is CASSITGQSYEQYF. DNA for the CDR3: TGTGCCAGTAGTATAACGGGACAGTCCTACGAGCAGTACTTC.

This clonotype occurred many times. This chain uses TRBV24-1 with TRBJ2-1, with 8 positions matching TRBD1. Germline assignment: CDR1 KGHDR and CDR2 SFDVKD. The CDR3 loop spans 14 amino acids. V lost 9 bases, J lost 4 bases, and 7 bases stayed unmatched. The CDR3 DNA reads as TGTGCCACCCGGGGGCAGGGGGCATACAATGAGCAGTTCTTC. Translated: CATRGQGAYNEQFF.

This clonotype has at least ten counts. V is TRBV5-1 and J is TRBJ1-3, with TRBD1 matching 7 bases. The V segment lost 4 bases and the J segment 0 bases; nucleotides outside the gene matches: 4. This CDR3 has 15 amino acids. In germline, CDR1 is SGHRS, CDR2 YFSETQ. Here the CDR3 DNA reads TGCGCCAGCAGCCTGGACAGGAGCTCTGGAAACACCATATATTTT. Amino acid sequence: CASSLDRSSGNTIYF.

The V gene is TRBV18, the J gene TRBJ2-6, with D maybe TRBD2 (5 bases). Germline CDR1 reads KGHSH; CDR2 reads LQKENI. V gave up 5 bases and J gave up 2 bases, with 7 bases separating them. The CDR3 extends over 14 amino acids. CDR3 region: CASSGSTGANVLTF. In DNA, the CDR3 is TGTGCCAGCTCAGGGAGTACTGGGGCCAACGTCCTGACTTTC.

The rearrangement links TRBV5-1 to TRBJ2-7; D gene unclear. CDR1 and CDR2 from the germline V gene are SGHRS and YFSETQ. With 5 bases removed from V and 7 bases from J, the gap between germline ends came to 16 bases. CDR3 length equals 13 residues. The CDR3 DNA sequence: TGCGCCAGCAGATCCACCGGCGTACGTGAGCAGTACTTC. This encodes CASRSTGVREQYF.

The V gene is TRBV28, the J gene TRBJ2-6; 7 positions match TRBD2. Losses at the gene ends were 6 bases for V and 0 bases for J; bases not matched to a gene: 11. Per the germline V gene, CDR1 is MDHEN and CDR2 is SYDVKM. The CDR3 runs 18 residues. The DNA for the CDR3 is TGTGCCAGCAGCCCCATTTGGGGGGGGGGCTCTGGGGCCAACGTCCTGACTTTC. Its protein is CASSPIWGGGSGANVLTF.

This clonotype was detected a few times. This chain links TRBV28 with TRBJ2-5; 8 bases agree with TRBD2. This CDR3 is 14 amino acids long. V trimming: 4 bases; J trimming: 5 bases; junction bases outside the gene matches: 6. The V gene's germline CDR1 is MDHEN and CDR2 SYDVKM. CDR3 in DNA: TGTGCCAGCAGTTCCCCTCCTAGCGGGGAGACCCAGTACTTC. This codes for CASSSPPSGETQYF.

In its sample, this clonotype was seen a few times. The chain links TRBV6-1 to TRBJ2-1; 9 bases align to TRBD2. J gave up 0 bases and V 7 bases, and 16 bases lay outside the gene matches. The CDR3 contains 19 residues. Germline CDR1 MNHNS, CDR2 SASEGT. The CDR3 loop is CASTDSGSGLLFSYNEQFF. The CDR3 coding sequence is TGTGCCAGCACGGATAGCGGGAGTGGCTTATTATTCTCCTACAATGAGCAGTTCTTC.

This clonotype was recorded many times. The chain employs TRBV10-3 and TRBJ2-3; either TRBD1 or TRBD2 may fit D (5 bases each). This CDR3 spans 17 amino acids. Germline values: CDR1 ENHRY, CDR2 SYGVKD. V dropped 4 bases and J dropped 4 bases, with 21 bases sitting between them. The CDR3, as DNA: TGTGCCATCAGTGGGGGACCGGGGTCCCATGGTGCAGATACGCAGTATTTT. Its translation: CAISGGPGSHGADTQYF.

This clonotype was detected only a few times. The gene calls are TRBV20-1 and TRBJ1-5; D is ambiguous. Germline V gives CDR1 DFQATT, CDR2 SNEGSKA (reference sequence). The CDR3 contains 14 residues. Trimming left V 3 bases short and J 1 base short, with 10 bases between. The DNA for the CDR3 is TGCAGTGCTAGTGACTATACAAGCAATCAGCCCCAGCATTTT. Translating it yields CSASDYTSNQPQHF.

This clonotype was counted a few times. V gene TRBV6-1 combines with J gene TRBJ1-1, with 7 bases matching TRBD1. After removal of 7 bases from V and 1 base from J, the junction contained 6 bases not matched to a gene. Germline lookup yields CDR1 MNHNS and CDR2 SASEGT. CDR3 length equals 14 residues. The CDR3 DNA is TGTGCCAGCAAGACCCAGGGGGGGAACACTGAAGCTTTCTTT. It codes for CASKTQGGNTEAFF.

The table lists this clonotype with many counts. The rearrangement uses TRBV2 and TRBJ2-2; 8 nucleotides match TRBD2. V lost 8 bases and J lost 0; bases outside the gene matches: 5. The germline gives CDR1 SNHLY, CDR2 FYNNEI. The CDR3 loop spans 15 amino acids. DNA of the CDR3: TGTGCCAGCCGAACTAGCGGAGCGAACACCGGGGAGCTGTTTTTT. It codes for CASRTSGANTGELFF. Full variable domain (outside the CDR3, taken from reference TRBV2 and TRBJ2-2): EPEVTQTPSHQVTQMGQEVILRCVPISNHLYFYWYRQILGQKVEFLVSFYNNEISEKSEIFDDQFSVERPDGSNFTLKIRSTKLEDSAMYFCASRTSGANTGELFFGEGSRLTVL.

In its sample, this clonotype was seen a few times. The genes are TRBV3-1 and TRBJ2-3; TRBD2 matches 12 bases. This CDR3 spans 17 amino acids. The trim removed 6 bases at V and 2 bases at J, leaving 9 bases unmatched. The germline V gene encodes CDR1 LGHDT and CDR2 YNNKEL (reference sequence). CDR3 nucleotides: TGTGCCAGCAGTCCCTTGGGACTAGCGGGCCTCACAGATACGCAGTATTTT. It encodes CASSPLGLAGLTDTQYF.

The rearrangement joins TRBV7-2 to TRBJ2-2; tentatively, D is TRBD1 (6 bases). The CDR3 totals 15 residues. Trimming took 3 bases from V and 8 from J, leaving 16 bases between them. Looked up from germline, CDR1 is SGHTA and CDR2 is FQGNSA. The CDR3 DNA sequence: TGTGCCAGCAGCTTGGGGGTACAGGGCGCAGGGGAGCTGTTTTTT. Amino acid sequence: CASSLGVQGAGELFF.

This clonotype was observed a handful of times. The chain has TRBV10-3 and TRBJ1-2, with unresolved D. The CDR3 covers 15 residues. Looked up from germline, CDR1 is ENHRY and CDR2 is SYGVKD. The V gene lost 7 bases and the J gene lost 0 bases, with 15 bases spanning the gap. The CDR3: CAINEGPLANYGYTF. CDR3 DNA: TGTGCCATCAATGAAGGGCCCTTAGCTAACTATGGCTACACCTTC.

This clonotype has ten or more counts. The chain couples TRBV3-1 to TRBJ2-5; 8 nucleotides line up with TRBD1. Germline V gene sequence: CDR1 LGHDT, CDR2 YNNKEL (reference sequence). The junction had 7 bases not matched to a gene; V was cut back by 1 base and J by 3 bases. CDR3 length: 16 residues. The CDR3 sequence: CASSQVSRQGKETQYF. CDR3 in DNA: TGTGCCAGCAGCCAAGTATCGAGACAGGGGAAAGAGACCCAGTACTTC.

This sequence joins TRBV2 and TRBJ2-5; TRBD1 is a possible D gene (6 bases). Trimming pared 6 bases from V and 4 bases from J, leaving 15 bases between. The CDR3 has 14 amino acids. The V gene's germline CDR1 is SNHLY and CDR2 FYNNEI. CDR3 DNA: TGTGCCAGCAGATTCAGGGGAATAGCAGAGACCCAGTACTTC. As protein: CASRFRGIAETQYF.

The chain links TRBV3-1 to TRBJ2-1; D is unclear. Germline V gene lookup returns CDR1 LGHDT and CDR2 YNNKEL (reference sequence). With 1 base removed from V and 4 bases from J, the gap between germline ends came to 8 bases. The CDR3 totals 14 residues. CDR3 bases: TGTGCCAGCAGCCAAGGCTTAGGTTACAATGAGCAGTTCTTC. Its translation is CASSQGLGYNEQFF.

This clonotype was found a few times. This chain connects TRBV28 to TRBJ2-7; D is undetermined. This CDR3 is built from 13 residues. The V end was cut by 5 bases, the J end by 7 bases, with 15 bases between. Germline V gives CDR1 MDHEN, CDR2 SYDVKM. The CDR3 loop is CASSTPFRREQYF. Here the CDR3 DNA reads TGTGCCAGCAGTACTCCGTTTCGGAGAGAGCAGTACTTC.

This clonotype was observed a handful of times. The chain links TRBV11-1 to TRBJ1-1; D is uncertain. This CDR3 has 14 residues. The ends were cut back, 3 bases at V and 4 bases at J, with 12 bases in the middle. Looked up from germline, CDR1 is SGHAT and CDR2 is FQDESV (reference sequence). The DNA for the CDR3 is TGTGCCAGCAGCTTCCCAGGAGGCGTCACTGAAGCTTTCTTT. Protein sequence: CASSFPGGVTEAFF.

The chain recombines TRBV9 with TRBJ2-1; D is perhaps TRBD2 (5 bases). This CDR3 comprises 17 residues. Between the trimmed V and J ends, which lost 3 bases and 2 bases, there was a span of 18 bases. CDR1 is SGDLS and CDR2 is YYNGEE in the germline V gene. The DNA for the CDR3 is TGTGCCAGCAGCGCCGAACCTACTAGTGTGACCTACAATGAGCAGTTCTTC. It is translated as CASSAEPTSVTYNEQFF.